These 24 T cell receptor beta chains share one sample of origin, sequenced in a study of OX40 agonist ivuxolimab in advanced cancers. Data came from immunoSEQ multiplex PCR; TCRdb stores just in-frame clones and leaves some out. The repertoire consists of over 65,000 clones, with more than 65% occurring once and the leading ten covering 5% to 6%. Source: CD4+ or CD8+ T cells sorted from blood, taken in a trial of the OX40 agonist ivuxolimab. Receptors originate from an adult with an advanced solid tumor such as melanoma, head and neck, liver or kidney cancer.

The chain couples TRBV9 to TRBJ2-3, with D hard to call. V was shortened by 1 base and J by 1 base, with 10 bases between the two germline ends. Germline assignment: CDR1 SGDLS and CDR2 YYNGEE. The CDR3 spans 15 residues. CDR3 loop: CASSVWKGGTDTQYF. Written as DNA, the CDR3 is TGTGCCAGCAGCGTATGGAAGGGCGGCACAGATACGCAGTATTTT.

This rearrangement joins TRBV30 to TRBJ1-5; 7 nucleotides match TRBD1. The junction had 20 bases not matched to a gene; V was cut back by 0 bases and J by 3 bases. Per the germline V gene, CDR1 is GTSNPN and CDR2 is SVGIG (reference sequence). The CDR3 extends over 20 amino acids. CDR3 sequence (DNA): TGTGCCTGGAGTGTAACACTGAGGGTTGGCGTGCAGGGGGTCAATCAGCCCCAGCATTTT. Translated, it gives CAWSVTLRVGVQGVNQPQHF. Together with reference TRBV30 and TRBJ1-5, the CDR3 gives the full variable domain: SQTIHQWPATLVQPVGSPLSLECTVEGTSNPNLYWYRQAAGRGLQLLFYSVGIGQISSEVPQNLSASRPQDRQFILSSKKLLLSDSGFYLCAWSVTLRVGVQGVNQPQHFGDGTRLSIL.

This clone came up once. The chain couples TRBV5-1 to TRBJ2-3; 8 bases match TRBD1. CDR3 size: 14 residues. Germline lookup yields CDR1 SGHRS and CDR2 YFSETQ. Germline trimming cut 8 bases from V and 6 bases from J; bases unmatched to any gene: 11. CDR3 in DNA: TGCGCCAGTAGTCCGGGACAGGCGACGGATACGCAGTATTTT. It specifies CASSPGQATDTQYF.

V and J are TRBV2 and TRBJ2-1; the D gene is possibly TRBD1 (6 bases). The ends were cut back, 4 bases at V and 8 bases at J, with 18 bases in the middle. The CDR3 contains 15 residues. The V gene's germline CDR1 is SNHLY and CDR2 FYNNEI. DNA of the CDR3: TGTGCCAGCAGTGGAGGGCTACTTGGGGGCTATGAGCAGTTCTTC. The encoded protein is CASSGGLLGGYEQFF.

This chain connects TRBV27 to TRBJ2-3; 7 nucleotides agree with TRBD2. V shed 5 bases, J shed 4 bases, and the junction held 12 bases outside the gene matches. The CDR3 is 16 residues long. The germline V gene encodes CDR1 MNHEY and CDR2 SMNVEV (reference sequence). CDR3 residues: CASSPRGARGADTQYF. The CDR3 nucleotides read TGTGCCAGCAGTCCGCGCGGGGCCCGGGGGGCAGATACGCAGTATTTT.

This clone was seen only once. This chain uses TRBV11-2 with TRBJ2-5, with TRBD2 as a possible D gene (6 bases). This CDR3 has 13 amino acids. V lost 5 bases and J lost 5, with 12 bases in between. Per the germline V gene, CDR1 is SGHAT and CDR2 is FQNNGV. The CDR3 coding sequence is TGTGCCAGCAGCCCCGGACGGGGGGAGACCCAGTACTTC. Translated, it gives CASSPGRGETQYF.

V and J are TRBV6-5 and TRBJ2-7; D ambiguous. Trimming left V 5 bases short and J 0 bases short, with 8 bases between. Germline values: CDR1 MNHEY, CDR2 SVGAGI. This CDR3 region has 13 residues. CDR3 coding DNA: TGTGCCAGCAGTGTACCCAACTCCTACGAGCAGTACTTC. Its translation: CASSVPNSYEQYF.

CDR3 sequence: CASSPYTGVTGELFF. The CDR3 DNA reads TGTGCCAGCAGCCCCTATACAGGGGTAACCGGGGAGCTGTTTTTT. V gene TRBV6-1 combines with J gene TRBJ2-2; 7 nucleotides align to TRBD1. Losses at the gene ends were 6 bases for V and 5 bases for J; bases not matched to a gene: 9. This CDR3 region has 15 residues. The germline V gene has CDR1 MNHNS and CDR2 SASEGT.

J is TRBJ2-3 and V is TRBV27; possibly TRBD2 for D (7 bases). Germline V gives CDR1 MNHEY, CDR2 SMNVEV (reference sequence). Trimming left V 2 bases short and J 0 bases short, with 21 bases between. The CDR3 consists of 19 residues. CDR3 nucleotides: TGTGCCAGCAGTTTAAGGGGGGGGCAGGGTCAGTCTAGCACAGATACGCAGTATTTT. Translated: CASSLRGGQGQSSTDTQYF.

The genes are TRBV20-1 and TRBJ1-2; no clear D gene. Germline-derived CDR1 and CDR2 are DFQATT and SNEGSKA (reference sequence). This CDR3 has 11 amino acids. Between the trimmed V and J ends, which lost 7 bases and 8 bases, there was a span of 14 bases. This CDR3 is CSEGSGSGYTF. The DNA of the CDR3 is TGCAGTGAAGGGTCGGGGTCGGGCTACACCTTC.

This clone has only a few counts. In the same sample, other DNA sequences code for this CDR3. The rearrangement links TRBV28 to TRBJ2-3; possibly TRBD1 for D (5 bases). The length of the CDR3 is 14 residues. Germline V gene sequence: CDR1 MDHEN, CDR2 SYDVKM. Trimming stripped 4 bases from V and 1 base from J, with 9 bases between. CDR3 nucleotides: TGTGCCAGCAGTTCATTAGGGGGCACAGATACGCAGTATTTT. The encoded protein is CASSSLGGTDTQYF.

This sequence joins TRBV28 and TRBJ2-5; D possibly corresponds to TRBD2 (5 bases). V was cut by 2 bases and J by 10 bases, with 14 bases left in between. From germline, CDR1 is MDHEN and CDR2 SYDVKM. This CDR3 spans 13 amino acids. The CDR3 here is CASSLGLPGNQYF. The CDR3 nucleotides are TGTGCCAGCAGTTTAGGCTTGCCGGGGAACCAGTACTTC.

V usage is TRBV28 and J usage is TRBJ1-1; D gene uncertain. The CDR3 extends over 12 amino acids. Per the germline V gene, CDR1 is MDHEN and CDR2 is SYDVKM. V was clipped by 6 bases and J by 3 bases, with 8 bases between them. The CDR3 region has the DNA TGTGCCAGCAGGCGATGGGACACTGAAGCTTTCTTT. Residues: CASRRWDTEAFF.

This clone has just a few counts. The gene calls are TRBV5-6 and TRBJ2-7; D unresolved. The V end was cut by 1 base, the J end by 0 bases, with 14 bases between. Germline CDR1 is SGHDT and CDR2 is YYEEEE. The CDR3 runs 16 residues. The CDR3 loop is CASSLSGLELSYEQYV. The CDR3 DNA reads TGTGCCAGCAGCTTGTCGGGTCTGGAACTCTCCTACGAGCAGTACGTC.

This clone was picked up one time. V and J are TRBV11-2 and TRBJ2-1; D might be TRBD2 (6 bases). CDR3 length equals 14 residues. CDR1 SGHAT and CDR2 FQNNGV come from the germline V gene. Trimming left V 5 bases short and J 9 bases short, with 17 bases between. Written as DNA, the CDR3 is TGTGCCAGCAGCCGTGGCGGGACGAGAGGTGAGCAGTTCTTC. As protein: CASSRGGTRGEQFF.

This chain uses TRBV10-3 with TRBJ2-5; TRBD2 agrees at 13 bases. This CDR3 is built from 16 residues. Germline values: CDR1 ENHRY, CDR2 SYGVKD. J was trimmed by 3 bases and V by 2 bases; bases with no gene match: 3. The CDR3 sequence: CAISEPGLAGEETQYF. CDR3 in DNA: TGTGCCATCAGTGAGCCCGGACTAGCGGGGGAAGAGACCCAGTACTTC.

The rearrangement links TRBV7-2 to TRBJ1-2; the D is unclear. The ends were cut back, 2 bases at V and 7 bases at J, with 14 bases in the middle. The CDR3 runs to 14 residues. CDR1 and CDR2 (germline): SGHTA, FQGNSA. The CDR3 region has the DNA TGTGCCAGCAGCTTAAACTTCCTTCGAGGTGGCTACACCTTC. This gives the protein CASSLNFLRGGYTF.

V usage is TRBV2 and J usage is TRBJ2-1; D is possibly TRBD2 (5 bases). CDR3 size: 13 residues. The V end lost 10 bases, the J end lost 4 bases, and 14 bases lay between the germline ends. Per germline, CDR1 SNHLY and CDR2 FYNNEI. The chain's CDR3 is CANTVSGYNEQFF. The CDR3 DNA is TGTGCCAACACGGTAAGCGGTTACAATGAGCAGTTCTTC.

The V call is TRBV5-1, the J call TRBJ1-1, with 8 bases aligning to TRBD1. J lost 7 bases, V lost 4 bases, and 6 bases had no gene match. This CDR3 has 13 amino acids. Germline lookup yields CDR1 SGHRS and CDR2 YFSETQ. CDR3 sequence (DNA): TGCGCCAGCAGCCTGTCCGGACAGGGTGAAGCTTTCTTT. Its translation: CASSLSGQGEAFF.

A few counts support this clone. The rearrangement joins TRBV5-4 to TRBJ2-7; D might be TRBD1 (5 bases). This CDR3 is built from 13 residues. V was cut by 2 bases and J by 4 bases, with 10 bases left in between. Germline CDR1 and CDR2: SGHNT and YYREEE (reference sequence). The CDR3 loop is CASSFGPGYEQYF. CDR3 coding DNA: TGTGCCAGCAGCTTTGGGCCAGGGTACGAGCAGTACTTC.

The chain is built from TRBV27 and TRBJ2-1; 9 positions agree with TRBD2. CDR1 and CDR2 (germline): MNHEY, SMNVEV (reference sequence). The trim removed 2 bases at V and 4 bases at J, leaving 3 bases unmatched. The CDR3 is 15 amino acids. This chain's CDR3 is CASSLRLAGYNEQFF. The CDR3 DNA is TGTGCCAGCAGTTTAAGGCTAGCGGGGTACAATGAGCAGTTCTTC.

This sequence joins TRBV10-3 and TRBJ2-3; 9 bases line up with TRBD2. The CDR3 length is 15 residues. The junction had 6 bases not matched to a gene; V was cut back by 6 bases and J by 2 bases. Germline values: CDR1 ENHRY, CDR2 SYGVKD. As DNA, the CDR3 is TGTGCCATCAGACCCAGCGGGGGGACCACAGATACGCAGTATTTT. Translating gives CAIRPSGGTTDTQYF.

The chain links TRBV5-1 to TRBJ2-7; tentatively, D is TRBD2 (6 bases). The CDR3 is 18 residues long. Trimming cost V 2 bases and J 3 bases, with 24 bases left between them. Germline V gives CDR1 SGHRS, CDR2 YFSETQ. The CDR3 DNA reads as TGCGCCAGCAGCTTAGGAGGGAGGTCCCCTGGGAATGGCTACGAGCAGTACTTC. Translated: CASSLGGRSPGNGYEQYF.

The rearrangement uses TRBV10-3 and TRBJ2-1, with 9 bases lining up with TRBD2. This CDR3 is 13 amino acids long. V lost 6 bases to trimming and J lost 5 bases; unmatched junction nucleotides: 2. Germline lookup yields CDR1 ENHRY and CDR2 SYGVKD. CDR3: CAISLAGNNEQFF. In DNA form, the CDR3 reads TGTGCCATCAGCCTAGCGGGGAACAATGAGCAGTTCTTC.